This T cell receptor beta chain was sequenced for a study of cytomegalovirus exposure and HLA in healthy donors. PCR used 60 Vbeta primers and 13 Jbeta primers. Generated by immunoSEQ multiplex PCR, the TCRdb table keeps only in-frame clones and is missing some. The table has 150,000 or so clones, approximately 80% seen once. This CDR3 comprises 15 residues. Looked up from germline, CDR1 is MNHNS and CDR2 is SASEGT. V shed 1 base and J 10 bases; nucleotides not matched to a gene: 9. The V gene is TRBV6-1, the J gene TRBJ2-5, with 10 bases identical to TRBD1. The sequence was obtained from a man aged 25-45 years in good health and CMV-seropositive. The sequencing input was PBMCs. This CDR3 is CASSEVGTGEVGQYF. CDR3 in DNA: TGTGCCAGCAGTGAAGTCGGGACAGGGGAGGTTGGCCAGTACTTC.